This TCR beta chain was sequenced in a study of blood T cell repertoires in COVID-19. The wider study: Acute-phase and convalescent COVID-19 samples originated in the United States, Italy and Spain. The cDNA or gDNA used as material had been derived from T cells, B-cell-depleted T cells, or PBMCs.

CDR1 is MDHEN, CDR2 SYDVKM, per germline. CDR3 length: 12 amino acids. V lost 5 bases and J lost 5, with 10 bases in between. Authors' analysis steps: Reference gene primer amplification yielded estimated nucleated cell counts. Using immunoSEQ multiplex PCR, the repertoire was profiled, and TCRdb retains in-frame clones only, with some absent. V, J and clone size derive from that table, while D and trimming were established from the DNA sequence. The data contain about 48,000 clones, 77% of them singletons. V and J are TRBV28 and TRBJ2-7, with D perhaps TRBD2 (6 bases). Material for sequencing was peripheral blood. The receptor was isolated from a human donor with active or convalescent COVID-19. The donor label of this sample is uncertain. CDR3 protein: CASSRWRDEQYF. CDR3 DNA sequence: TGTGCCAGCAGTCGATGGAGGGACGAGCAGTACTTC.